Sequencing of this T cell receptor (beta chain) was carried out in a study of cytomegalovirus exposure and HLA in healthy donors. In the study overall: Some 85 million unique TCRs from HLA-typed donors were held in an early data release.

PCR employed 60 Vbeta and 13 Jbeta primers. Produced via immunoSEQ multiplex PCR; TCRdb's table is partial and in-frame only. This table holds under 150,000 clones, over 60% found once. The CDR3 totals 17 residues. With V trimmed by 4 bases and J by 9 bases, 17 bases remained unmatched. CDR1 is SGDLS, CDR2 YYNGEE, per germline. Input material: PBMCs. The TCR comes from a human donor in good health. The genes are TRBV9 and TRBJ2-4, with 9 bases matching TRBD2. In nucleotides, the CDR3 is TGTGCCAGCAGCCCTGCCGGGACTAGCACTTCACTTAGCATTCAGTACTTC. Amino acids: CASSPAGTSTSLSIQYF.